Listed below are T cell receptor beta chains from one sample, sequenced in a study of T-cell reconstitution after alpha-beta-depleted transplantation in children. TCRdb passed the PCR reads through MiXCR, listing each CDR3 protein once. The table has 300,000 to 350,000 distinct CDR3 sequences, 15% to 20% seen once. The sample here was PBMCs, mostly from graft donor cells, taken 360 days after TCRalphabeta/CD19-depleted stem cell transplant. The receptor set was obtained from a male patient aged 2 to 10 who had a stem cell transplant for acute lymphoblastic leukemia, so the T cells may come from the graft donor. The CDR3 runs from the conserved cysteine through the conserved F or W. A D gene is named only where the DNA matches it firmly. Not all rows give a size; the values are once, few, many and, for expanded clones, a class.

TRBV11-2 | - | few | CASSLRELFF
TRBV7-9 | TRBD1 | few | CASSPRTGNLNYGYTF
TRBV12-3/TRBV12-4 | - | few | CASSIQGLGPQHF
TRBV12-3/TRBV12-4 | TRBD1 | - | CASSLQGAIYGYTF
TRBV7-9 | - | - | CASSFGSGQETQYF
TRBV9 | - | many | CASSVALGEQYF
TRBV10-3 | - | few | CAISAGSGVDTQYF
TRBV19 | TRBD1 | - | CASSMVLSGTGAYEQYF
TRBV7-9 | - | few | CASSLGQRFYEQYF
TRBV4-1 | - | few | CASSQADLLSYEQYF
TRBV11-2 | TRBD2 | - | CASSPVTSGRVDEQFF
TRBV5-1 | - | - | CASSLGGGHEQFF
TRBV7-2 | TRBD1 | - | CASSLVGQGNEQFF
TRBV10-3 | TRBD1 | - | CAISLTGWDEQYF
TRBV9 | - | - | CASSVQGGPTGELFF
TRBV20-1 | - | many | CSAREETEIQETQYF
TRBV5-1 | - | - | CASSVRASGEQYF
TRBV2 | TRBD2 | many | CATTLHLSGREADTQYF
TRBV10-3 | TRBD2 | few | CAISDRTGGYQETQYF
TRBV12-3/TRBV12-4 | - | - | CASSFSNGHTDTQYF
TRBV29-1 | TRBD1 | few | CSASGTGNTEAFF
TRBV20-1 | - | - | CSAKPSSSASTDTQYF
TRBV27 | TRBD2 | - | CASSYLAGGTAYEQYF
TRBV5-1 | - | - | CASSLEGGGELFF
TRBV5-5 | TRBD1 | - | CASRAGGSPEPFF